These 20 T cell receptor beta chains originate from one sample sequenced in a study of identical twins. MiXCR, run by TCRdb on the 5' RACE reads, gives a single entry per CDR3 protein. The table includes 1.5 million to 2 million distinct CDR3 sequences, about 31% detected once. Specimen: cord blood. The origin of the receptors is a newborn girl in good health.

This clonotype has more than one count but fewer than ten. The V call is TRBV4-1, the J call TRBJ2-6; 9 bases match TRBD1. Germline CDR1 reads MGHRA; CDR2 reads YSYEKL. V lost 4 bases to trimming and J lost 0 bases; unmatched junction nucleotides: 10. The CDR3 length is 19 residues. CDR3 sequence (DNA): TGCGCCAGCAGCCGCCCCAGGGACAGGGCGGCCTCTGGGGCCAACGTCCTGACTTTC. Its protein product is CASSRPRDRAASGANVLTF.

Only a few counts were recorded for this clonotype. The rearrangement links TRBV20-1 to TRBJ2-7; D may be TRBD1 or TRBD2 (6 bases each). Germline assignment: CDR1 DFQATT and CDR2 SNEGSKA (reference sequence). The CDR3 covers 11 residues. The ends were cut back, 5 bases at V and 6 bases at J, with 11 bases in the middle. In nucleotides, the CDR3 is TGCAGTGCTCCAAAGGGGGGCGAGCAGTACTTC. Translation gives CSAPKGGEQYF.

The chain carries TRBV24-1 and TRBJ2-3; weak D call: TRBD1 (6 bases). Per the germline V gene, CDR1 is KGHDR and CDR2 is SFDVKD. V lost 6 bases to trimming and J lost 2 bases, with 11 bases between them. This CDR3 region has 14 residues. CDR3 nucleotide sequence: TGTGCCACCAGTAGGACAGATAACACAGATACGCAGTATTTT. The encoded protein is CATSRTDNTDTQYF.

The chain recombines TRBV18 with TRBJ2-5; possible D gene TRBD1, 5 bases. CDR3 length: 16 amino acids. Per germline, CDR1 KGHSH and CDR2 LQKENI. The V and J ends lost 0 bases and 2 bases respectively, with 13 bases between them. CDR3 nucleotide sequence: TGTGCCAGCTCACCACCGGGGATCCAGGGACAAGAGACCCAGTACTTC. Its protein product is CASSPPGIQGQETQYF.

The rearrangement joins TRBV13 to TRBJ1-1, with 9 bases fitting TRBD1. The CDR3 has 14 amino acids. V trimming: 0 bases; J trimming: 9 bases; junction bases outside the gene matches: 5. Germline V gene lookup returns CDR1 PRHDT and CDR2 FYEKMQ (reference sequence). CDR3 in amino acids: CASSLGSGTGKAFF. In nucleotides, the CDR3 is TGTGCCAGCAGCTTAGGATCCGGGACAGGGAAAGCTTTCTTT.

This clonotype has at least ten counts. Germline is not matched at one junction end, which may reflect a read error. The V call is TRBV5-1, the J call TRBJ2-7; the D gene is possibly TRBD1 (6 bases). CDR3 length equals 14 residues. The V gene's germline CDR1 is SGHRS and CDR2 YFSETQ. The CDR3 loop reads CASSFTGTGYEQYF. CDR3 DNA sequence: TGTGCCAGCAGCTTTACAGGGACGGGGTACGAGCAGTACTTC.

About this clonotype itself: Germline and junction disagree at one end, which may indicate a read error. This sequence joins TRBV5-8 and TRBJ2-1, with TRBD1 matching over 8 bases. Germline assignment: CDR1 SGHTS and CDR2 YDEGEE. The CDR3 has 15 residues. In nucleotides, the CDR3 is TGTGCCAGCAGCTTGGGCCGGGACAGGAGAAATGGGCAGTTCTTC. This codes for CASSLGRDRRNGQFF.

In this sample, this clonotype turned up a few times. The rearrangement uses TRBV3-1 and TRBJ2-1, with D possibly being TRBD1 or TRBD2 (6 bases each). From germline, CDR1 is LGHDT and CDR2 YNNKEL (reference sequence). V dropped 4 bases and J dropped 4 bases, with 20 bases sitting between them. This CDR3 has 17 residues. The CDR3 DNA reads as TGTGCCAGCAGCCGGGGGGCGACCCCGCCCTTATACAATGAGCAGTTCTTC. Translation: CASSRGATPPLYNEQFF.

In its sample, this clonotype was seen a few times. The chain has TRBV11-3 and TRBJ2-1; 10 bases map to TRBD2. The CDR3 has 20 amino acids. Germline V gives CDR1 SGHNT, CDR2 YENEEA. V lost 2 bases and J lost 0; bases outside the gene matches: 13. This chain's CDR3 is CASSLFPSGSPQSSYNEQFF. CDR3 sequence (DNA): TGTGCCAGCAGCTTATTCCCTAGCGGGAGCCCGCAAAGCTCCTACAATGAGCAGTTCTTC. Filled out from reference TRBV11-3 and TRBJ2-1, the complete variable domain reads EAGVVQSPRYKIIEKKQPVAFWCNPISGHNTLYWYLQNLGQGPELLIRYENEEAVDDSQLPKDRFSAERLKGVDSTLKIQPAELGDSAVYLCASSLFPSGSPQSSYNEQFFGPGTRLTVL.

In this sample, this clonotype turned up many times. This chain connects TRBV5-1 to TRBJ1-1; D not certain. CDR1 SGHRS and CDR2 YFSETQ come from the germline V gene. V was pared by 1 base and J by 6 bases, with 7 bases between. This CDR3 spans 12 amino acids. CDR3 nucleotide sequence: TGCGCCAGCAGCTTGCCCGCCCCTGAAGCTTTCTTT. Translated: CASSLPAPEAFF.

This clonotype was counted a few times. This chain uses TRBV14 with TRBJ2-1; 12 bases align to TRBD2. J was trimmed by 2 bases and V by 6 bases; bases with no gene match: 17. Germline CDR1 and CDR2: SGHDN and FVKESK. The CDR3 is 20 amino acids. In DNA, the CDR3 is TGTGCCAGCAGGCCGATTAGTATCACTAGCGGGAGGTGCCCCTACAATGAGCAGTTCTTC. This encodes CASRPISITSGRCPYNEQFF. The variable domain in full, with the rest retrieved from reference TRBV14 and TRBJ2-1, is EAGVTQFPSHSVIEKGQTVTLRCDPISGHDNLYWYRRVMGKEIKFLLHFVKESKQDESGMPNNRFLAERTGGTYSTLKVQPAELEDSGVYFCASRPISITSGRCPYNEQFFGPGTRLTVL.

The chain has TRBV27 and TRBJ1-1; D is possibly TRBD1 (6 bases). CDR3 size: 12 residues. Germline lookup yields CDR1 MNHEY and CDR2 SMNVEV (reference sequence). V was shortened by 6 bases and J by 6 bases, with 11 bases between the two germline ends. The CDR3: CASRTGAAEAFF. CDR3 sequence (DNA): TGTGCCAGCAGGACGGGGGCCGCTGAAGCTTTCTTT.

The chain uses TRBV14 and TRBJ1-3, with D perhaps matching TRBD1 (5 bases). CDR1 and CDR2 (germline): SGHDN, FVKESK. V was cut by 5 bases and J by 4 bases, with 18 bases left in between. This CDR3 has 16 amino acids. CDR3: CASSFRATGGGNTIYF. As DNA, the CDR3 is TGTGCCAGCAGCTTCAGAGCTACAGGAGGAGGAAACACCATATATTTT.

This clonotype was recorded at least ten times. This chain connects TRBV18 to TRBJ2-1; TRBD1 matches 11 bases. Germline V gene data show CDR1 as KGHSH and CDR2 as LQKENI. The V and J ends lost 0 bases and 6 bases, in that order; junction bases with no gene match: 1. The CDR3 sequence is 15 residues long. CDR3: CASSPPGTGGNEQFF. The CDR3, as DNA: TGTGCCAGCTCACCACCGGGGACAGGGGGCAATGAGCAGTTCTTC.

This chain joins TRBV6-1 and TRBJ1-6, with TRBD1 matching over 9 bases. CDR1 is MNHNS and CDR2 is SASEGT in the germline V gene. With 4 bases clipped from V and 10 bases from J, the junction kept 8 bases outside the gene matches. The CDR3 spans 15 residues. The CDR3 nucleotides read TGTGCCAGCAGTGCTCACCCGGGACAGGGATCACCCCTCCACTTT. It specifies CASSAHPGQGSPLHF.

The rearrangement links TRBV12-3 or TRBV12-4 to TRBJ2-7, with D tentatively TRBD1 or TRBD2 (5 bases each). This CDR3 comprises 15 residues. Trimming pared 3 bases from V and 0 bases from J, leaving 12 bases between. The DNA for the CDR3 is TGTGCCAGCAGTTTCCGGGACGGTCACTCCTACGAGCAGTACTTC. Residues: CASSFRDGHSYEQYF.

This clonotype was counted only a few times. The chain couples TRBV20-1 to TRBJ2-3; D is tentatively TRBD1 or TRBD2 (6 bases each). The germline CDR1 and CDR2 sequences are DFQATT and SNEGSKA (reference sequence). The CDR3 spans 14 residues. V lost 2 bases to trimming and J lost 1 base, with 10 bases between them. CDR3 nucleotide sequence: TGCAGTGCTAGAAGGGGGGTAGGCACAGATACGCAGTATTTT. Translation: CSARRGVGTDTQYF.

A word on this clonotype: One junction end does not reproduce the germline sequence, and a read error may be involved. The V gene is TRBV12-3 or TRBV12-4, the J gene TRBJ2-3; 9 positions match TRBD2. The CDR3 covers 18 residues. CDR3: CASSFPRSGSASADTEYF. DNA of the CDR3: TGTGCCAGCAGTTTTCCTCGTAGCGGGAGCGCTAGCGCAGATACGGAGTATTTT.

With respect to this clonotype: With a much larger clone just one base away, this may be a read error. V and J are TRBV11-1 and TRBJ2-5; D remains ambiguous. Between the trimmed V and J ends, which lost 4 bases and 11 bases, there was a span of 14 bases. The CDR3 loop spans 12 amino acids. Germline V CDR1 and CDR2: SGHAT, FQDESV (reference sequence). CDR3 nucleotides: TGTGCCAGCAGCTCCAAGTACAATGAGCAGTACTTC. It is translated as CASSSKYNEQYF.

This clonotype appeared a single time. V usage is TRBV4-1 and J usage is TRBJ2-5; D unclear. The ends were cut back, 6 bases at V and 11 bases at J, with 31 bases in the middle. Germline V CDR1 and CDR2: MGHRA, YSYEKL. This CDR3 is 17 amino acids long. The DNA for the CDR3 is TGCGCCAGCAGTCCCCTTAAGGCCCCCGTGGGGTACAATGAGCAGTACTTC. Translation: CASSPLKAPVGYNEQYF.